The 2 T cell receptor beta chains in this list originate from one sample, sequenced in a study of T cells expressing NK-cell markers. TCRdb re-called the 5' RACE reads; every CDR3 protein appears as one record, without DNA. The sample holds about 390,000 distinct CDR3 sequences. Specimen: blood T cells: a sorted CD56 or NKG2C T cell subset, CD4+ or CD8+ T cells, or bulk PBMC T cells (not recorded which). Source of these receptors: a woman aged 50 to 60 in good health.

The chain combines TRBV4-1 with TRBJ2-7; TCRdb selects TRBD2, and the lack of DNA leaves this call unchecked. The CDR3 spans 18 residues. Germline lookup yields CDR1 MGHRA and CDR2 YSYEKL. The CDR3 spells CASSQDTPGVAGVYEQYF.

The chain joins TRBV7-9 to TRBJ2-3; TCRdb names TRBD2, which stays unverified in the absence of DNA. CDR1 SEHNR and CDR2 FQNEAQ come from the germline V gene (reference sequence). The CDR3 has 15 residues. This chain's CDR3 is CASSPPSGPTDTQYF.